This T cell receptor beta chain was retrieved from a study of T cell changes during pregnancy in multiple sclerosis. CDR1 is SGHDN and CDR2 is FVKESK in the germline V gene. This CDR3 has 18 amino acids. Produced via immunoSEQ multiplex PCR; TCRdb's table is partial and in-frame only. The sample shows around 34,000 clones, 90% of them seen only once. This clone was counted only a few times. One end of the junction fails to match germline, which may point to a read error. The chain is built from TRBV14 and TRBJ2-5; TRBD2 matches 10 bases. The starting material was CD8+ T cells from peripheral blood mononuclear cells, obtained in the first trimester of pregnancy. The TCR comes from a female donor with multiple sclerosis, enrolled in a pregnancy study. CDR3 protein: CASSKEGLATTRQETQYF. CDR3 coding DNA: TGTGCCAGCAGCAAAGAGGGACTAGCGACCACAAGACAAGAGACCCAGTACTTC. Combining the CDR3 with reference TRBV14 and TRBJ2-5 gives the whole variable domain EAGVTQFPSHSVIEKGQTVTLRCDPISGHDNLYWYRRVMGKEIKFLLHFVKESKQDESGMPNNRFLAERTGGTYSTLKVQPAELEDSGVYFCASSKEGLATTRQETQYFGPGTRLLVL.